This T cell receptor (beta chain) is from a study of cytomegalovirus exposure and HLA in healthy donors. About the research overall: Among roughly 180 million T cells, an earlier analysis found 117 million unique TCR beta sequences. Findings of the study overall: Across HLA loci, a later analysis found differing TCR association rates, with DRB1 most and HLA-C fewest. Later examination showed HLA-associated TCR beta chains had greater clonal expansion than equally common others.

PCR employed 60 Vbeta and 13 Jbeta primers. The table came from immunoSEQ multiplex PCR; TCRdb's copy has only in-frame clones and leaves some out. Among some 160,000 clones, about a tenth were seen once, and the ten largest hold 1.5% to 2%. On this clone itself: The target antigen is unknown.

Participants comprised healthy donors of bone marrow. The TCR was taken from a male donor in good health and CMV-seronegative. Specimen: PBMCs.

CDR3 nucleotide sequence: TGTGCCAGCTCGTACAACAGGGGAAAGGACGAGCAGTACTTC. This sequence encodes CASSYNRGKDEQYF. V gene TRBV18 combines with J gene TRBJ2-7, with 7 bases matching TRBD1. Per germline, CDR1 KGHSH and CDR2 LQKENI. The CDR3 is 14 amino acids. Trimming cost V 6 bases and J 5 bases; bases outside gene matches: 10.